The T cell receptor beta chain under discussion was sequenced for a study of cytomegalovirus exposure and HLA in healthy donors. In the PCR, 60 Vbeta and 13 Jbeta primers were used. Repertoires were generated with immunoSEQ multiplex PCR, while TCRdb's copy carries only in-frame clones and drops some. The profile shows 150,000 to 200,000 clones, about 79% of them singletons. For this clone: Its antigen is unidentified.

Study outcomes and limitations: Under in vitro conditions, a few CMV-associated chains were confirmed as specific for CMV antigens. Published work reported that the classifier diagnosed cytomegalovirus status with high specificity and sensitivity.

The sequence was obtained from a female donor in good health and CMV-seronegative. The sequencing sample was made of PBMCs.

For the CDR3, the DNA is TGTGCCAGCAGTCTCCAGGGGGCCTCAGATACGCAGTATTTT. Translated, it gives CASSLQGASDTQYF. V and J are TRBV5-4 and TRBJ2-3, with 8 bases matching TRBD1. The V and J ends lost 5 bases and 4 bases, in that order; junction bases with no gene match: 6. CDR3 length: 14 residues. Germline-derived CDR1 and CDR2 are SGHNT and YYREEE (reference sequence). The whole variable domain, remainder taken from reference TRBV5-4 and TRBJ2-3, is ETGVTQSPTHLIKTRGQQVTLRCSSQSGHNTVSWYQQALGQGPQFIFQYYREEENGRGNFPPRFSGLQFPNYSSELNVNALELDDSALYLCASSLQGASDTQYFGPGTRLTVL.